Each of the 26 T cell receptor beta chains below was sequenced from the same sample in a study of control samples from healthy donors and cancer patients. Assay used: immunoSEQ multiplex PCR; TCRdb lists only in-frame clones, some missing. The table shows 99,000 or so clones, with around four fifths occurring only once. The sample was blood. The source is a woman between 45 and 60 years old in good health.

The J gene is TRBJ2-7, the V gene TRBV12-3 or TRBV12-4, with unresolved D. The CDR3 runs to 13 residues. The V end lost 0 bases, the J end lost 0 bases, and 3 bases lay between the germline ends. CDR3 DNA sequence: TGTGCCAGCAGTTTAGCGGCCTCCTACGAGCAGTACTTC. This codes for CASSLAASYEQYF.

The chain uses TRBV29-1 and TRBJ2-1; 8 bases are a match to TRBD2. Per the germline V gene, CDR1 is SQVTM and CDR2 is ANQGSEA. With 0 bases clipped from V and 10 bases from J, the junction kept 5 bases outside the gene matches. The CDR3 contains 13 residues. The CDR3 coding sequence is TGCAGCGTTGAAGAGGGCGCGGGGGGCGAGCAGTTCTTC. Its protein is CSVEEGAGGEQFF.

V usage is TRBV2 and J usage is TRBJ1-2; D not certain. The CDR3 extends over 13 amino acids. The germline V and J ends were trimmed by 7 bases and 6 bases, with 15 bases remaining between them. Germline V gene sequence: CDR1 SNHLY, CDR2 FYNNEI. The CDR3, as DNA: TGTGCCAGCATACGCGGTCCCTCGGATGGCTACACCTTC. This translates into CASIRGPSDGYTF.

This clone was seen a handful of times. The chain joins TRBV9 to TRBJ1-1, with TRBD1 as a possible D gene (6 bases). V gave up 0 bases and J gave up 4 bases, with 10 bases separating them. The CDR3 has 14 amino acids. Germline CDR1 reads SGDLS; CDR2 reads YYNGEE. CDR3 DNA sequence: TGTGCCAGCAGCGTAGCCCAAGGGGGCACTGAAGCTTTCTTT. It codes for CASSVAQGGTEAFF.

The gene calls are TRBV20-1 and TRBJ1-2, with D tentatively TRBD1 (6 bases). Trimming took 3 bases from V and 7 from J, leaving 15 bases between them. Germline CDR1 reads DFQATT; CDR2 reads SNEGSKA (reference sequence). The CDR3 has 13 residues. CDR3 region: CSASWTDRSGYTF. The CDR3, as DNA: TGCAGTGCTAGTTGGACCGACAGGAGTGGCTACACCTTC.

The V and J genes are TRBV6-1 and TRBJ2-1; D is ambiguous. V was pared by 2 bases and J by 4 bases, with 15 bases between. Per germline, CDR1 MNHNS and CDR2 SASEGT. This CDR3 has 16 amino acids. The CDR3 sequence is CASSEYETNLYNEQFF. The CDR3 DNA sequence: TGTGCCAGCAGTGAATATGAGACGAACCTTTACAATGAGCAGTTCTTC.

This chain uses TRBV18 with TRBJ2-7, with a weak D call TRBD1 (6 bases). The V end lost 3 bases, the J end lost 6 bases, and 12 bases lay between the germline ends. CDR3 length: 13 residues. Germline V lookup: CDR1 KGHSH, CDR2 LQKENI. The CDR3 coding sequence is TGTGCCAGCTCACCGGAAACAGGGTCCGAGCAGTACTTC. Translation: CASSPETGSEQYF.

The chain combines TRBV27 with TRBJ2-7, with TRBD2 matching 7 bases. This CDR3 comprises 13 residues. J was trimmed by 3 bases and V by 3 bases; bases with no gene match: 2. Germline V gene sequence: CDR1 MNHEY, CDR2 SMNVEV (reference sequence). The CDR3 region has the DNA TGTGCCAGCAGTTTGGGACTATTCTACGAGCAGTACTTC. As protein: CASSLGLFYEQYF.

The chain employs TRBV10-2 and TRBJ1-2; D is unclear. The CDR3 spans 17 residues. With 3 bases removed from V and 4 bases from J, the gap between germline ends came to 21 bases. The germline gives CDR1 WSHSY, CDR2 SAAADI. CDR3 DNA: TGCGCCAGCAGTGAAGTGTCTCCAAGAGGGCCGTCCTATGGCTACACCTTC. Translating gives CASSEVSPRGPSYGYTF.

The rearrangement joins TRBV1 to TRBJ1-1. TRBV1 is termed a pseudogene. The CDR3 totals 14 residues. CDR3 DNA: TGCACCAGCAGCCAAGTTGGGGTTGTCGCTGAAGCTTTCTTT. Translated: CTSSQVGVVAEAFF.

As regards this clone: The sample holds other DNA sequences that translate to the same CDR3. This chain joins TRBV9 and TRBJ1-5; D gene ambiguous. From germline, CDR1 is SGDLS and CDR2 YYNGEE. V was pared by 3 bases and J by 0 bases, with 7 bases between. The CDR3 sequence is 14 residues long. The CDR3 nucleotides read TGTGCCAGCAGCGGGGGATATAGCAATCAGCCCCAGCATTTT. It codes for CASSGGYSNQPQHF. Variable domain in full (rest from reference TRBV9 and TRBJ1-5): DSGVTQTPKHLITATGQRVTLRCSPRSGDLSVYWYQQSLDQGLQFLIQYYNGEERAKGNILERFSAQQFPDLHSELNLSSLELGDSALYFCASSGGYSNQPQHFGDGTRLSIL.

CDR3 loop: CAWTESPADTQYF. The CDR3 DNA reads as TGTGCCTGGACGGAATCCCCAGCAGATACGCAGTATTTT. The genes are TRBV30 and TRBJ2-3; the D is unclear. The ends were cut back, 4 bases at V and 4 bases at J, with 12 bases in the middle. The CDR3 extends over 13 amino acids. Germline CDR1 and CDR2: GTSNPN and SVGIG (reference sequence). The full variable domain, in which reference TRBV30 and TRBJ2-3 provide the parts outside the CDR3, is SQTIHQWPATLVQPVGSPLSLECTVEGTSNPNLYWYRQAAGRGLQLLFYSVGIGQISSEVPQNLSASRPQDRQFILSSKKLLLSDSGFYLCAWTESPADTQYFGPGTRLTVL.

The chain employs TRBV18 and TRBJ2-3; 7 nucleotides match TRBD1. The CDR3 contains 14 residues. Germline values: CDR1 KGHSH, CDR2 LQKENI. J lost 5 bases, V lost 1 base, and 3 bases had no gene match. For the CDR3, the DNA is TGTGCCAGCTCACCACTGCCAGGGGGAGATACGCAGTATTTT. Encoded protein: CASSPLPGGDTQYF.

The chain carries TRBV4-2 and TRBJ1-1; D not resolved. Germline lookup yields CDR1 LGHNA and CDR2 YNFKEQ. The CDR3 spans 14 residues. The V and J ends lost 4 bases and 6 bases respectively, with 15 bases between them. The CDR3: CASSRIQGNAEAFF. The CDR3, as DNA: TGTGCCAGCAGCCGAATCCAAGGCAACGCTGAAGCTTTCTTT.

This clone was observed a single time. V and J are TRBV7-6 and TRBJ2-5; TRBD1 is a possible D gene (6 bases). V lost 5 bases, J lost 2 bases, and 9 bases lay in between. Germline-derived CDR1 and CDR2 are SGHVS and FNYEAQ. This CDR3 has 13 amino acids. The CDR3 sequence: CASSLDRQETQYF. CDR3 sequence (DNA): TGTGCCAGCAGCCTAGACAGGCAAGAGACCCAGTACTTC. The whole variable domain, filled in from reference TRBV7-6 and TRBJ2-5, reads GAGVSQSPRYKVTKRGQDVALRCDPISGHVSLYWYRQALGQGPEFLTYFNYEAQQDKSGLPNDRFSAERPEGSISTLTIQRTEQRDSAMYRCASSLDRQETQYFGPGTRLLVL.

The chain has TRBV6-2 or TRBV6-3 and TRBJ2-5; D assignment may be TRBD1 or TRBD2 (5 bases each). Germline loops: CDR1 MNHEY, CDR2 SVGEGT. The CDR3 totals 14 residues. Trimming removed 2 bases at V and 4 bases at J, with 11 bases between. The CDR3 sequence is CASSYNGAGETQYF. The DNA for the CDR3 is TGTGCCAGCAGTTACAACGGGGCGGGAGAGACCCAGTACTTC.

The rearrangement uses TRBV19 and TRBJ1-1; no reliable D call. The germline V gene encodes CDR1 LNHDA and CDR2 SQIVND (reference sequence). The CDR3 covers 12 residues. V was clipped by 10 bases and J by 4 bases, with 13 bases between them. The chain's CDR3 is CATRHEGTEAFF. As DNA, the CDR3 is TGTGCCACACGGCATGAGGGCACTGAAGCTTTCTTT.

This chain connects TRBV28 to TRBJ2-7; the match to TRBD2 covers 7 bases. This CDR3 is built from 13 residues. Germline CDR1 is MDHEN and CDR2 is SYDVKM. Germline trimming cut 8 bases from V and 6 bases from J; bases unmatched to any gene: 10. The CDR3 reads CASFAGVMGEQYF. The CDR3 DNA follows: TGTGCCAGCTTCGCGGGGGTAATGGGCGAGCAGTACTTC.

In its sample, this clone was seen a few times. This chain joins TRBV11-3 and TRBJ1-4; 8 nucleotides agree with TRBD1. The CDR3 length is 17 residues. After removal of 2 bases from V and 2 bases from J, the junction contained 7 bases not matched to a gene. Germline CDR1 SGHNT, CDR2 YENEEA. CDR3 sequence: CASSLSPGGGTNEKLFF. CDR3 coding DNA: TGTGCCAGCAGCTTAAGCCCAGGGGGCGGTACTAATGAAAAACTGTTTTTT.

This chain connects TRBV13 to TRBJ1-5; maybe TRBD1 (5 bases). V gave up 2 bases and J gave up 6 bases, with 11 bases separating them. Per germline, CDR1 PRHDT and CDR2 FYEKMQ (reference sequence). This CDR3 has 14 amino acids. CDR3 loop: CASSLSGGSQPQHF. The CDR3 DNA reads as TGTGCCAGCAGCTTATCCGGGGGAAGTCAGCCCCAGCATTTT.

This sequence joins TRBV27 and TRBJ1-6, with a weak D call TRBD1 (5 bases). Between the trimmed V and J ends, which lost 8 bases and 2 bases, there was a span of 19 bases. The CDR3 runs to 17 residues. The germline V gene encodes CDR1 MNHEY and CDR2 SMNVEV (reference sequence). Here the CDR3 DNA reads TGTGCCAGCGGATTCCCCGGGGGAAGCACCTATAATTCACCCCTCCACTTT. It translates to CASGFPGGSTYNSPLHF.

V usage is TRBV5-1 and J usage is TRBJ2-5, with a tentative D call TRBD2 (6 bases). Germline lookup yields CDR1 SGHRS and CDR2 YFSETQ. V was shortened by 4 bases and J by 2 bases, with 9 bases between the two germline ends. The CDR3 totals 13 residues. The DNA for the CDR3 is TGCGCCAGCAGCCTTAGCGGACAAGAGACCCAGTACTTC. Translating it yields CASSLSGQETQYF.

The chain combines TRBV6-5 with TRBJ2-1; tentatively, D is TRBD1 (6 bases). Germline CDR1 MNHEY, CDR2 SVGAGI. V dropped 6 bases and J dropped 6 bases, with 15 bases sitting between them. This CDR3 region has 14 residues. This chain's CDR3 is CASRLHRVRNEQFF. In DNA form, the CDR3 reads TGTGCCAGCAGACTACACAGGGTCCGCAATGAGCAGTTCTTC.

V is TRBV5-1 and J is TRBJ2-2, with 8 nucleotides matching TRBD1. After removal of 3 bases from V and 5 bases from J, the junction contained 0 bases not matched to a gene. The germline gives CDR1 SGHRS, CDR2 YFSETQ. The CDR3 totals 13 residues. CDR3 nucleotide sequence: TGCGCCAGCAGCTGGACAGGGACCGGGGAGCTGTTTTTT. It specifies CASSWTGTGELFF.

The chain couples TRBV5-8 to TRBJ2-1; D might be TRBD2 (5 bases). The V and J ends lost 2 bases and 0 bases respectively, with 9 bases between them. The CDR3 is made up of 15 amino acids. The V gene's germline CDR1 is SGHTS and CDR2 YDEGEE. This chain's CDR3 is CASSFLGSSYNEQFF. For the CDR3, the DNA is TGTGCCAGCAGCTTCCTGGGGAGCTCCTACAATGAGCAGTTCTTC.

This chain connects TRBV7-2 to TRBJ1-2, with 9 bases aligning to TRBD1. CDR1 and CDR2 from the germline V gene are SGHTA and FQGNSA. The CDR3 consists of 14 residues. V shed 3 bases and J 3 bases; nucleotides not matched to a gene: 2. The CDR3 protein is CASSLDRGDYGYTF. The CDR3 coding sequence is TGTGCCAGCAGCTTGGACAGGGGTGACTATGGCTACACCTTC.